The 28 T cell receptor beta chains presented below share a single source sample, sequenced in a study of blood T cells in healthy people across ages. Using a J-beta primer mix together with a sample-barcoded 5' primer, a second PCR was run for roughly 6 to 11 cycles. TCRdb ran MiXCR on the 5' RACE reads and lists one entry per CDR3 protein. The sample contains more than 600,000 distinct CDR3 sequences, around a quarter of which appear only once. The sample also formed part of further work on T cells of mothers and their children.

The sequenced sample consisted of blood. The receptors here all came from a boy between 10 and 17 years old in good health.

The V call is TRBV5-8, the J call TRBJ2-4, with 7 bases fitting TRBD2. The CDR3 runs to 12 residues. Germline V gene sequence: CDR1 SGHTS, CDR2 YDEGEE. V dropped 4 bases and J dropped 13; count of bases not matched to a gene: 8. CDR3 in DNA: TGTGCCAGCAGCGGTCTAGGCGGGGGACAGTACTTC. Its protein is CASSGLGGGQYF.

In its sample, this clonotype was seen a few times. V is TRBV11-1 and J is TRBJ2-1, with 9 bases lining up with TRBD2. CDR1 SGHAT and CDR2 FQDESV come from the germline V gene (reference sequence). The CDR3 covers 20 residues. Trimming cost V 3 bases and J 0 bases; bases outside gene matches: 15. The CDR3 spells CASSFPSELAGESSYNEQFF. For the CDR3, the DNA is TGTGCCAGCAGCTTCCCATCCGAATTAGCGGGGGAGAGCTCCTACAATGAGCAGTTCTTC.

This chain connects TRBV18 to TRBJ2-1; 10 bases align to TRBD2. The junction had 5 bases not matched to a gene; V was cut back by 3 bases and J by 9 bases. CDR3 length: 14 residues. CDR1 KGHSH and CDR2 LQKENI come from the germline V gene. CDR3 protein: CASSPASGRGEQFF. The CDR3 DNA reads TGTGCCAGCTCACCTGCTAGCGGGAGAGGTGAGCAGTTCTTC. The variable domain in full, with the rest retrieved from reference TRBV18 and TRBJ2-1, is NAGVMQNPRHLVRRRGQEARLRCSPMKGHSHVYWYRQLPEEGLKFMVYLQKENIIDESGMPKERFSAEFPKEGPSILRIQQVVRGDSAAYFCASSPASGRGEQFFGPGTRLTVL.

The chain combines TRBV20-1 with TRBJ2-5; the match to TRBD2 covers 15 bases. The J call is doubtful: the DNA matches TRBJ2-1 better. The CDR3 contains 14 residues. Germline V CDR1 and CDR2: DFQATT, SNEGSKA (reference sequence). In DNA form, the CDR3 reads TGCAGTGCTAGAGGGACTAGCGGGAGGGTAAGACAGTTCTTC. It is translated as CSARGTSGRVRQFF.

In its sample, this clonotype was seen a few times. The CDR3 DNA follows: TGTGCCAGCAGCGTCGACAACTCCTACGAGCAGTACTTC. Translated: CASSVDNSYEQYF. The chain combines TRBV9 with TRBJ2-7; D is unclear. The germline V gene encodes CDR1 SGDLS and CDR2 YYNGEE. V lost 2 bases and J 0 bases, leaving 6 bases between the germline ends. The CDR3 is made up of 13 amino acids.

The rearrangement links TRBV7-2 to TRBJ2-3; D not resolved. With 2 bases removed from V and 6 bases from J, the gap between germline ends came to 6 bases. Germline V lookup: CDR1 SGHTA, CDR2 FQGNSA. CDR3 length equals 12 residues. The chain's CDR3 is CASSLIEDTQYF. CDR3 bases: TGTGCCAGCAGCTTAATAGAGGATACGCAGTATTTT.

The V and J genes are TRBV27 and TRBJ2-5, with 8 bases identical to TRBD1. Judging by the DNA end, TRBJ2-7 fits better; the J call may be wrong. The CDR3 is 15 residues long. CDR1 and CDR2 from the germline V gene are MNHEY and SMNVEV (reference sequence). CDR3 sequence (DNA): TGTGCCAGCAGTGCCCTGACAGGGGATGCCTACGAGCAGTACTTC. This gives the protein CASSALTGDAYEQYF.

The chain is built from TRBV4-3 and TRBJ2-1; 7 nucleotides match TRBD2. V lost 0 bases and J lost 3; bases outside the gene matches: 5. Germline CDR1 LGHNA, CDR2 YSLEER. The CDR3 length is 16 residues. The CDR3 reads CASSQETSAGYNEQFF. CDR3 bases: TGCGCCAGCAGCCAAGAAACTAGCGCGGGCTACAATGAGCAGTTCTTC.

Regarding this clonotype: Sequence at one end of the junction differs from germline and may be a read error. The rearrangement joins TRBV2 to TRBJ1-2; unclear D gene. Germline CDR1 and CDR2: SNHLY and FYNNEI. The CDR3 has 15 residues. The chain's CDR3 is CPSSESQLANYGYTF. In DNA, the CDR3 is TGTCCCAGCAGTGAATCCCAGCTAGCTAACTATGGCTACACCTTC. Drawing the rest from reference TRBV2 and TRBJ1-2, the complete variable domain is EPEVTQTPSHQVTQMGQEVILRCVPISNHLYFYWYRQILGQKVEFLVSFYNNEISEKSEIFDDQFSVERPDGSNFTLKIRSTKLEDSAMYFCPSSESQLANYGYTFGSGTRLTVV.

The table lists this clonotype with a few counts. The rearrangement joins TRBV4-3 to TRBJ2-1; D perhaps matches TRBD2 (6 bases). The CDR3 has 16 residues. Germline V CDR1 and CDR2: LGHNA, YSLEER. Trimming shortened V by 1 base and J by 4 bases, and 14 bases separated the two germline ends. The DNA of the CDR3 is TGCGCCAGCAGCCAAGCCTGGCCGGGGGAGTACAATGAGCAGTTCTTC. Its translation: CASSQAWPGEYNEQFF.

J is TRBJ2-1 and V is TRBV6-2 or TRBV6-3, with 9 positions matching TRBD2. CDR1 is MNHEY and CDR2 is SVGEGT in the germline V gene. After removal of 6 bases from V and 4 bases from J, the junction contained 7 bases not matched to a gene. This CDR3 is built from 15 residues. CDR3 loop: CASSRTSEGYNEQFF. CDR3 nucleotides: TGTGCCAGCAGCCGGACTAGCGAGGGGTACAATGAGCAGTTCTTC.

The CDR3 sequence: CSATDPTATNEKLFF. The CDR3 nucleotides are TGCAGTGCTACAGACCCGACGGCAACTAATGAAAAACTGTTTTTT. J is TRBJ1-4 and V is TRBV20-1; no reliable D call. Per germline, CDR1 DFQATT and CDR2 SNEGSKA (reference sequence). The V end lost 4 bases, the J end lost 0 bases, and 12 bases lay between the germline ends. The CDR3 sequence is 15 residues long.

This clonotype was seen more than once but under ten times. The chain carries TRBV28 and TRBJ2-7, with 9 bases fitting TRBD2. Per the germline V gene, CDR1 is MDHEN and CDR2 is SYDVKM. The V and J ends lost 3 bases and 2 bases, in that order; junction bases with no gene match: 8. This CDR3 region has 16 residues. CDR3 residues: CASSLVSGSLPYEQYF. The CDR3 DNA sequence: TGTGCCAGCAGTTTGGTTAGCGGGAGTCTTCCCTACGAGCAGTACTTC.

This clonotype was seen a handful of times. The chain couples TRBV10-3 to TRBJ2-3, with TRBD2 matching over 8 bases. CDR1 is ENHRY and CDR2 is SYGVKD in the germline V gene. The V segment lost 10 bases and the J segment 7 bases; nucleotides outside the gene matches: 7. The CDR3 length is 12 residues. The DNA for the CDR3 is TGTGCCACGGGCGGGAGGTCCCATACGCAGTATTTT. Residues: CATGGRSHTQYF.

The CDR3 here is CASSFPGGPETQYF. DNA for the CDR3: TGTGCCAGCAGCTTTCCGGGGGGACCTGAGACCCAGTACTTC. The chain has TRBV7-9 and TRBJ2-5, with 7 positions matching TRBD2. CDR1 and CDR2 from the germline V gene are SEHNR and FQNEAQ (reference sequence). V was pared by 3 bases and J by 5 bases, with 6 bases of the junction left unmatched. The CDR3 spans 14 residues.

There are a few counts of this clonotype. J is TRBJ2-1 and V is TRBV12-3 or TRBV12-4; D not resolved. CDR3 length equals 15 residues. Trimming cost V 6 bases and J 2 bases, with 14 bases left between them. CDR3 in DNA: TGTGCCAGCAGGCACGGATCCAGGACCTACAATGAGCAGTTCTTC. Amino acids: CASRHGSRTYNEQFF.

This clonotype turned up a few times. The rearrangement links TRBV20-1 to TRBJ2-2; 10 bases agree with TRBD1. The V gene end was trimmed by 0 bases and the J gene end by 7 bases; junction bases not matched to a gene: 8. Germline CDR1 DFQATT, CDR2 SNEGSKA (reference sequence). The CDR3 has 16 amino acids. The CDR3 loop is CSARDPGTGDGGELFF. CDR3 DNA sequence: TGCAGTGCTAGAGACCCCGGGACAGGGGATGGCGGGGAGCTGTTTTTT.

The rearrangement uses TRBV28 and TRBJ2-3, with D hard to call. This CDR3 spans 13 amino acids. V shed 5 bases and J shed 4 bases, with 10 bases lying between them. Looked up from germline, CDR1 is MDHEN and CDR2 is SYDVKM. The CDR3 nucleotides read TGTGCCAGCAGTATCACGTGGGCAGATACGCAGTATTTT. Translation gives CASSITWADTQYF.

This clonotype was seen more than once but under ten times. The chain couples TRBV29-1 to TRBJ1-1, with a possible D match to TRBD1 (6 bases). Germline values: CDR1 SQVTM, CDR2 ANQGSEA. Trimming took 6 bases from V and 6 from J, leaving 17 bases between them. CDR3 length equals 13 residues. The DNA of the CDR3 is TGCAGCGTGCCTCTCGGAGGGGGGTCTGAAGCTTTCTTT. Translating it yields CSVPLGGGSEAFF.

This rearrangement joins TRBV6-1 to TRBJ2-5; 8 nucleotides align to TRBD1. Germline V gene sequence: CDR1 MNHNS, CDR2 SASEGT. The CDR3 is made up of 14 amino acids. V gave up 1 base and J gave up 5 bases; unmatched junction bases: 3. CDR3 in amino acids: CASSEGTGKETQYF. The CDR3 nucleotides are TGTGCCAGCAGTGAAGGGACAGGGAAGGAGACCCAGTACTTC.

This chain uses TRBV29-1 with TRBJ2-5, with 7 bases lining up with TRBD1. The CDR3 runs to 17 residues. After removal of 5 bases from V and 4 bases from J, the junction contained 19 bases not matched to a gene. The germline V gene has CDR1 SQVTM and CDR2 ANQGSEA. In DNA form, the CDR3 reads TGCAGCGTTTCTAATCTGGTTGACAGGGTCCGAACAGAGACCCAGTACTTC. It translates to CSVSNLVDRVRTETQYF.

This chain connects TRBV9 to TRBJ2-6; no clear D gene. The ends were cut back, 4 bases at V and 1 base at J, with 6 bases in the middle. CDR3 length: 14 residues. Germline CDR1 reads SGDLS; CDR2 reads YYNGEE. The CDR3 reads CASSSRSGANVLTF. The CDR3 DNA reads as TGTGCCAGCAGCTCTCGGTCTGGGGCCAACGTCCTGACTTTC.

In this sample, this clonotype turned up once. This chain connects TRBV5-5 to TRBJ2-3; no clear D. V lost 4 bases and J 4 bases, leaving 19 bases between the germline ends. The CDR3 covers 16 residues. Looked up from germline, CDR1 is SGHKS and CDR2 is YYEKEE (reference sequence). In DNA form, the CDR3 reads TGTGCCAGCAGCGGACGTGGGGTAGAAGAGGCAGATACGCAGTATTTT. It encodes CASSGRGVEEADTQYF. The variable domain in full, completed from reference TRBV5-5 and TRBJ2-3, reads DAGVTQSPTHLIKTRGQQVTLRCSPISGHKSVSWYQQVLGQGPQFIFQYYEKEERGRGNFPDRFSARQFPNYSSELNVNALLLGDSALYLCASSGRGVEEADTQYFGPGTRLTVL.

The genes are TRBV11-1 and TRBJ2-5; maybe TRBD2 (5 bases). The CDR3 spans 17 residues. With 4 bases removed from V and 1 base from J, the gap between germline ends came to 19 bases. Germline-derived CDR1 and CDR2 are SGHAT and FQDESV (reference sequence). CDR3 DNA: TGTGCCAGCAGCTCCTCGAGGGTTTATGGGTTCCAAGAGACCCAGTACTTC. Amino acid sequence: CASSSSRVYGFQETQYF.

This clonotype was seen a few times. This chain links TRBV5-1 with TRBJ1-1; 8 bases line up with TRBD1. The ends lost 0 bases at V and 4 bases at J; junction bases unmatched: 11. Germline V gene lookup returns CDR1 SGHRS and CDR2 YFSETQ. The length of the CDR3 is 17 residues. As DNA, the CDR3 is TGCGCCAGCAGCTTGGCCCCCAGGGGGCCCGGGAGCACTGAAGCTTTCTTT. Its protein product is CASSLAPRGPGSTEAFF.

For this clonotype: The junction departs from germline at one end; a sequencing error may be responsible. V and J are TRBV7-9 and TRBJ1-5; D is possibly TRBD1 (6 bases). The CDR3 runs to 12 residues. CDR1 SEHNR and CDR2 FQNEAQ come from the germline V gene (reference sequence). The CDR3: CASGGGNHPQHF. In DNA form, the CDR3 reads TGTGCCAGCGGAGGGGGGAATCACCCCCAGCATTTT. The complete variable domain, with remaining parts taken from reference TRBV7-9 and TRBJ1-5, reads DTGVSQNPRHKITKRGQNVTFRCDPISEHNRLYWYRQTLGQGPEFLTYFQNEAQLEKSRLLSDRFSAERPKGSFSTLEIQRTEQGDSAMYLCASGGGNHPQHFGDGTRLSIL.

The chain carries TRBV20-1 and TRBJ2-1; the match to TRBD2 covers 9 bases. CDR1 and CDR2 (germline): DFQATT, SNEGSKA (reference sequence). This CDR3 is built from 15 residues. V gave up 1 base and J gave up 9 bases; unmatched junction bases: 10. The CDR3 nucleotides are TGCAGTGCTAGAGTGTCAACAGCGGGAGGTATTGAGCAGTTCTTC. Translation gives CSARVSTAGGIEQFF.

This clonotype was counted only a few times. V and J are TRBV9 and TRBJ2-5; 7 nucleotides agree with TRBD2. TRBJ2-7 matches the DNA end more closely, so the J call is doubtful. CDR1 is SGDLS and CDR2 is YYNGEE in the germline V gene. The CDR3 consists of 14 residues. CDR3 sequence reads: CASSVEGGAYEQYF. Here the CDR3 DNA reads TGTGCCAGCAGCGTAGAGGGAGGGGCCTACGAGCAGTACTTC.